The rows below give T cell receptor beta chains drawn from one sample of a study of Graves' ophthalmopathy and Graves' hyperthyroidism. TCRdb reprocessed the multiplex PCR reads with MiXCR, giving one entry per CDR3 protein. Of 500,000 to 700,000 distinct CDR3 sequences in the sample, about 40% were seen once. The sample consisted of peripheral blood or thyroid tissue (not recorded which). These receptors were obtained from an adult man with Graves' hyperthyroidism. The CDR3 runs from the conserved cysteine through the conserved F or W.

v_call cdr3_aa
TRBV12-3/TRBV12-4 CASNRLSGNTIYF
TRBV5-5 CASSLLDRPNEAFF
TRBV27 CASMELGQGNYEQYF
TRBV29-1 CSLIGETQYF
TRBV25-1 CASSEEGSGGETQYF
TRBV9 CASSIKQMNTGELFF
TRBV7-9 CASSSQLNTGELFF
TRBV2 CASSGETSSYEQYF
TRBV30 CACTGQQNTEAFF
TRBV20-1 CSARDPGPTEAFF
TRBV12-3/TRBV12-4 CASSQGQILAKNIQYF
TRBV7-9 CAGSQTGTYEQYF
TRBV5-1 CASSLGAGVNEQFF
TRBV10-3 CAISESRAAPYGYTF
TRBV7-9 CASSLGTGATDTQYF